A single sample is the source of the 24 T cell receptor beta chains below, sequenced in a study of blood T cell repertoires in COVID-19. Profiled with immunoSEQ multiplex PCR; TCRdb holds only in-frame clones, not every one. The sample has roughly 74,000 clones; almost 85% are singletons. The specimen sequenced was peripheral blood. Receptors were obtained from a man aged 70-80 years with acute or convalescent COVID-19.

The rearrangement links TRBV6-5 to TRBJ1-2; D call uncertain. The CDR3 covers 11 residues. V was pared by 6 bases and J by 4 bases, with 6 bases between. Germline CDR1 and CDR2: MNHEY and SVGAGI. CDR3 bases: TGTGCCAGCAGCGAGGGCTATGGCTACACCTTC. Amino acid sequence: CASSEGYGYTF.

J is TRBJ2-7 and V is TRBV11-1; 7 bases align to TRBD1. The length of the CDR3 is 14 residues. Germline CDR1 and CDR2: SGHAT and FQDESV (reference sequence). With V trimmed by 4 bases and J by 0 bases, 3 bases remained unmatched. CDR3 DNA: TGTGCCAGCAGCTCCTACAGGGGCTCCTACGAGCAGTACTTC. Residues: CASSSYRGSYEQYF.

This chain connects TRBV9 to TRBJ2-1, with 7 bases identical to TRBD2. This CDR3 is 16 amino acids long. The trim removed 4 bases at V and 0 bases at J, leaving 7 bases unmatched. Germline V gene sequence: CDR1 SGDLS, CDR2 YYNGEE. CDR3 protein: CASSSTSAPSYNEQFF. DNA of the CDR3: TGTGCCAGCAGCTCCACTAGCGCTCCCTCCTACAATGAGCAGTTCTTC.

The gene calls are TRBV5-1 and TRBJ2-3, with 8 bases that match TRBD2. The CDR3 covers 15 residues. In germline, CDR1 is SGHRS, CDR2 YFSETQ. J lost 5 bases, V lost 0 bases, and 5 bases had no gene match. The CDR3 bases are TGCGCCAGCAGCTTGGGGGCGGGAGGAGGAGATACGCAGTATTTT. Amino acids: CASSLGAGGGDTQYF.

The chain carries TRBV6-4 and TRBJ1-2; tentative D call: TRBD1 (6 bases). The V and J ends lost 6 bases and 0 bases respectively, with 14 bases between them. This CDR3 is built from 15 residues. CDR1 and CDR2 from the germline V gene are MRHNA and SNTAGT. CDR3 in DNA: TGTGCCAGCAGCCCCCAGACAGGAGCTAACTATGGCTACACCTTC. Translated, it gives CASSPQTGANYGYTF.

In its sample, this clone was seen a few times. The chain links TRBV2 to TRBJ2-1; possibly TRBD1 for D (6 bases). The CDR3 consists of 16 residues. CDR1 is SNHLY and CDR2 is FYNNEI in the germline V gene. V lost 6 bases to trimming and J lost 2 bases, with 17 bases between them. DNA for the CDR3: TGTGCCAGCAGCGGCTTCACAGGGATCACCTACAATGAGCAGTTCTTC. This codes for CASSGFTGITYNEQFF.

V gene TRBV5-1 combines with J gene TRBJ2-7; 7 nucleotides agree with TRBD2. The CDR3 loop spans 18 amino acids. Looked up from germline, CDR1 is SGHRS and CDR2 is YFSETQ. V lost 4 bases, J lost 0 bases, and 16 bases stayed unmatched. DNA for the CDR3: TGCGCCAGCAGCCCCCGGGGCGGGCGGGAGTCCTACTCCTACGAGCAGTACTTC. This gives the protein CASSPRGGRESYSYEQYF.

This rearrangement joins TRBV19 to TRBJ2-5, with a weak D call TRBD1 (6 bases). The V gene's germline CDR1 is LNHDA and CDR2 SQIVND (reference sequence). V was pared by 4 bases and J by 5 bases, with 11 bases between. This CDR3 has 13 residues. CDR3 coding DNA: TGTGCCAGTAGTAGCAGGGGTGTCGAGACCCAGTACTTC. Amino acids: CASSSRGVETQYF.

The chain joins TRBV28 to TRBJ1-1; D ambiguous. V lost 6 bases and J 0 bases, leaving 14 bases between the germline ends. The CDR3 is made up of 15 amino acids. CDR1 is MDHEN, CDR2 SYDVKM, per germline. As DNA, the CDR3 is TGTGCCAGCAGCAACCCGGTGAGCATGAACACTGAAGCTTTCTTT. Protein sequence: CASSNPVSMNTEAFF. Together with reference TRBV28 and TRBJ1-1, the CDR3 gives the full variable domain: DVKVTQSSRYLVKRTGEKVFLECVQDMDHENMFWYRQDPGLGLRLIYFSYDVKMKEKGDIPEGYSVSREKKERFSLILESASTNQTSMYLCASSNPVSMNTEAFFGQGTRLTVV.

CDR3 region: CAISERGLPDNEQFF. CDR3 DNA sequence: TGTGCCATCAGTGAGAGGGGACTACCAGACAATGAGCAGTTCTTC. J is TRBJ2-1 and V is TRBV10-3; TRBD2 matches at 7 bases. The CDR3 sequence is 15 residues long. The V gene end was trimmed by 2 bases and the J gene end by 5 bases; junction bases not matched to a gene: 6. Looked up from germline, CDR1 is ENHRY and CDR2 is SYGVKD.

This clone appeared a few times. CDR3 in amino acids: CASSLVSGETQYF. Here the CDR3 DNA reads TGTGCCAGCAGCTTAGTCAGCGGTGAGACCCAGTACTTC. This chain joins TRBV5-4 and TRBJ2-5, with a tentative D call TRBD2 (5 bases). Germline values: CDR1 SGHNT, CDR2 YYREEE (reference sequence). The CDR3 has 13 amino acids. V lost 2 bases and J lost 5, with 10 bases in between.

The chain employs TRBV27 and TRBJ2-2; TRBD1 matches 7 bases. V was pared by 6 bases and J by 6 bases, with 10 bases of the junction left unmatched. The CDR3 is 15 amino acids. Per germline, CDR1 MNHEY and CDR2 SMNVEV (reference sequence). CDR3 DNA sequence: TGTGCCAGCAGCCCAGAATACACAGGGGCCGGGGAGCTGTTTTTT. Translating gives CASSPEYTGAGELFF.

The chain combines TRBV29-1 with TRBJ2-7, with a possible D match to TRBD2 (6 bases). This CDR3 has 13 amino acids. The V end lost 6 bases, the J end lost 0 bases, and 12 bases lay between the germline ends. Germline V gene lookup returns CDR1 SQVTM and CDR2 ANQGSEA. CDR3 sequence (DNA): TGCAGCGTCCTGGACGGGAGCTCCTACGAGCAGTACTTC. This encodes CSVLDGSSYEQYF.

The chain carries TRBV5-1 and TRBJ2-7, with 10 nucleotides matching TRBD2. The germline CDR1 and CDR2 sequences are SGHRS and YFSETQ. The ends lost 0 bases at V and 5 bases at J; junction bases unmatched: 11. The CDR3 contains 17 residues. CDR3 residues: CASSLELAGASSNEQYF. Written as DNA, the CDR3 is TGCGCCAGCAGCTTGGAGCTAGCGGGGGCCTCCAGTAACGAGCAGTACTTC.

In DNA form, the CDR3 reads TGTGCCAGCAGTGAACCAGTCCCCGAAGCTTTCTTT. Its translation: CASSEPVPEAFF. The J gene is TRBJ1-1, the V gene TRBV6-1; D uncertain. Per germline, CDR1 MNHNS and CDR2 SASEGT. The CDR3 extends over 12 amino acids. Between the trimmed V and J ends, which lost 2 bases and 8 bases, there was a span of 9 bases.

The chain joins TRBV12-5 to TRBJ2-7; 7 bases are shared with TRBD1. J was trimmed by 3 bases and V by 5 bases; bases with no gene match: 7. The CDR3 is made up of 14 amino acids. Germline-derived CDR1 and CDR2 are LGHNT and FRNRAP. This chain's CDR3 is CASGPPGQIYEQYF. The CDR3 DNA reads TGTGCTAGTGGTCCCCCGGGACAGATCTACGAGCAGTACTTC.

The chain has TRBV6-5 and TRBJ2-3; 9 positions match TRBD2. Germline V gene sequence: CDR1 MNHEY, CDR2 SVGAGI. This CDR3 region has 15 residues. The V segment lost 5 bases and the J segment 2 bases; nucleotides outside the gene matches: 5. The CDR3: CASSTTSGNTDTQYF. The CDR3 DNA follows: TGTGCCAGCAGTACGACTAGCGGAAACACAGATACGCAGTATTTT.

A single count supports this clone. The V gene is TRBV21-1, the J gene TRBJ2-7; the listed D gene, TRBD2, was not tested against the DNA. TRBV21-1 is classified as a pseudogene. This CDR3 comprises 14 residues. The CDR3: CASSEDTAGDEQYF. The CDR3 nucleotides read TGTGCCAGCAGCGAGGACACGGCGGGGGACGAGCAGTACTTC.

This clone was counted a few times. The chain employs TRBV27 and TRBJ1-4; tentative D call: TRBD1 (6 bases). CDR3 length: 16 residues. Deletions cut 5 bases from V and 3 bases from J, with 16 bases between. Germline V CDR1 and CDR2: MNHEY, SMNVEV (reference sequence). CDR3 bases: TGTGCCAGCAGTCCAGGGGAGGGGAGGTCTAATGAAAAACTGTTTTTT. Protein: CASSPGEGRSNEKLFF.

This clone showed up just once. The genes are TRBV2 and TRBJ1-1; D is undetermined. V lost 8 bases and J lost 1, with 14 bases in between. Germline V CDR1 and CDR2: SNHLY, FYNNEI. The CDR3 consists of 14 residues. The CDR3 DNA sequence: TGTGCCAGCTCAAAAGTCGGGGAGAACACTGAAGCTTTCTTT. Translated: CASSKVGENTEAFF.

The V gene is TRBV19, the J gene TRBJ2-5, with 8 bases fitting TRBD1. The CDR3 sequence is 15 residues long. Germline CDR1 reads LNHDA; CDR2 reads SQIVND (reference sequence). V trimming: 6 bases; J trimming: 7 bases; junction bases outside the gene matches: 13. CDR3 residues: CASSPGDRGSVTQYF. CDR3 coding DNA: TGTGCCAGTAGCCCCGGTGACAGGGGTTCGGTGACCCAGTACTTC. Based on the CDR3 plus reference TRBV19 and TRBJ2-5, the full variable domain is DGGITQSPKYLFRKEGQNVTLSCEQNLNHDAMYWYRQDPGQGLRLIYYSQIVNDFQKGDIAEGYSVSREKKESFPLTVTSAQKNPTAFYLCASSPGDRGSVTQYFGPGTRLLVL.

The chain links TRBV12-3 or TRBV12-4 to TRBJ1-5, with D tentatively TRBD1 (6 bases). Trimming stripped 8 bases from V and 1 base from J, with 9 bases between. This CDR3 contains 13 residues. CDR3 sequence reads: CASQGSSNQPQHF. The CDR3 DNA sequence: TGTGCCAGCCAGGGGTCCAGCAATCAGCCCCAGCATTTT.

The chain carries TRBV14 and TRBJ1-2; D perhaps matches TRBD1 (5 bases). This CDR3 contains 14 residues. Germline CDR1 SGHDN, CDR2 FVKESK. The ends were cut back, 1 base at V and 6 bases at J, with 12 bases in the middle. CDR3 region: CASSQGMRGNGYTF. The CDR3 DNA is TGTGCCAGCAGCCAAGGGATGCGGGGGAATGGCTACACCTTC.

The chain recombines TRBV7-8 with TRBJ2-2; 8 bases match TRBD2. V was clipped by 5 bases and J by 6 bases; unmatched bases: 11. Looked up from germline, CDR1 is SGHVS and CDR2 is FQNEAQ. The CDR3 sequence is 16 residues long. DNA of the CDR3: TGTGCCAGCAGCGTTAGGTCGGGACTAGACCCCGGGGAGCTGTTTTTT. Amino acids: CASSVRSGLDPGELFF.